A single sample is the source of the 11 T cell receptor beta chains below, sequenced in a study of graft-versus-host responses after intestinal transplantation. Their cognate antigens are unknown. Repertoires were generated with immunoSEQ multiplex PCR, while TCRdb's copy carries only in-frame clones and drops some. In the table there are approximately 71,000 clones, around 90% of which are singletons. Sequenced here: unstimulated CD8+ T cells sorted from spleen or lymph node cells, sampled before intestinal transplant. Every receptor here comes from a human donor who received an intestinal transplant.

V gene TRBV27 combines with J gene TRBJ2-5, with 9 positions matching TRBD2. From germline, CDR1 is MNHEY and CDR2 SMNVEV (reference sequence). The V and J ends lost 0 bases and 6 bases, in that order; junction bases with no gene match: 5. This CDR3 has 15 amino acids. CDR3 sequence: CASSLSSGRFKTQYF. DNA of the CDR3: TGTGCCAGCAGTTTATCTAGCGGGAGATTCAAGACCCAGTACTTC.

The V call is TRBV5-1, the J call TRBJ2-5; 8 nucleotides agree with TRBD2. CDR3 length equals 12 residues. After removal of 3 bases from V and 7 bases from J, the junction contained 2 bases not matched to a gene. Germline assignment: CDR1 SGHRS and CDR2 YFSETQ. The CDR3 sequence: CASSSRGGTQYF. The DNA for the CDR3 is TGCGCCAGCAGCTCCCGGGGGGGGACCCAGTACTTC. Using reference TRBV5-1 and TRBJ2-5 for the parts outside the CDR3, the full variable domain is KAGVTQTPRYLIKTRGQQVTLSCSPISGHRSVSWYQQTPGQGLQFLFEYFSETQRNKGNFPGRFSGRQFSNSRSEMNVSTLELGDSALYLCASSSRGGTQYFGPGTRLLVL.

V gene TRBV7-3 combines with J gene TRBJ2-1; TRBD2 agrees at 8 bases. J was trimmed by 9 bases and V by 5 bases; bases with no gene match: 6. The V gene's germline CDR1 is SGHTA and CDR2 FQGTGA. The CDR3 loop spans 13 amino acids. The CDR3 DNA reads TGTGCCAGCAGCCTGTGGACTAGCAGTGAGCAGTTCTTC. Encoded protein: CASSLWTSSEQFF.

This clone was detected only once. This rearrangement joins TRBV29-1 to TRBJ2-1; the match to TRBD2 covers 9 bases. V was clipped by 0 bases and J by 8 bases; unmatched bases: 8. The CDR3 length is 15 residues. Germline V lookup: CDR1 SQVTM, CDR2 ANQGSEA. The CDR3 DNA reads TGCAGCGTTGAAGAGGCGTCTAGCGGGAAATATGAGCAGTTCTTC. Protein: CSVEEASSGKYEQFF.

The genes are TRBV28 and TRBJ1-2; perhaps TRBD1 as D (5 bases). Per germline, CDR1 MDHEN and CDR2 SYDVKM. This CDR3 contains 16 residues. Trimming cost V 7 bases and J 4 bases, with 22 bases left between them. CDR3 protein: CASTPQDSSGVYGYTF. Written as DNA, the CDR3 is TGTGCCAGCACCCCTCAAGACAGTTCAGGAGTCTATGGCTACACCTTC.

The genes are TRBV9 and TRBJ1-5; the match to TRBD1 covers 7 bases. The germline CDR1 and CDR2 sequences are SGDLS and YYNGEE. The CDR3 is 15 amino acids. With 0 bases clipped from V and 7 bases from J, the junction kept 7 bases outside the gene matches. CDR3 DNA: TGTGCCAGCAGCGTAGACGGGACAGTCGTACAGCCCCAGCATTTT. It translates to CASSVDGTVVQPQHF.

The genes are TRBV7-6 and TRBJ2-1, with D possibly TRBD2 on 6 matching bases. V was clipped by 5 bases and J by 7 bases, with 12 bases between them. CDR1 is SGHVS and CDR2 is FNYEAQ in the germline V gene. The CDR3 sequence is 13 residues long. Here the CDR3 DNA reads TGTGCCAGCAGCGGGACTGAGAGGAATGAGCAGTTCTTC. It yields the protein CASSGTERNEQFF. The full variable domain, in which reference TRBV7-6 and TRBJ2-1 provide the parts outside the CDR3, is GAGVSQSPRYKVTKRGQDVALRCDPISGHVSLYWYRQALGQGPEFLTYFNYEAQQDKSGLPNDRFSAERPEGSISTLTIQRTEQRDSAMYRCASSGTERNEQFFGPGTRLTVL.

The V call is TRBV10-3, the J call TRBJ1-2; 8 nucleotides agree with TRBD1. With V trimmed by 3 bases and J by 4 bases, 10 bases remained unmatched. The germline gives CDR1 ENHRY, CDR2 SYGVKD. The CDR3 length is 16 residues. The CDR3 is CAISELTGEGAYGYTF. The CDR3 DNA reads TGTGCCATCAGTGAATTGACAGGGGAGGGGGCCTATGGCTACACCTTC.

The chain uses TRBV7-2 and TRBJ1-3, with D unclear. V was trimmed by 5 bases and J by 6 bases, leaving 17 bases between them. CDR1 SGHTA and CDR2 FQGNSA come from the germline V gene. The CDR3 is 15 amino acids. The CDR3 loop is CASSPIEGWSNTIYF. CDR3 coding DNA: TGTGCCAGCAGCCCAATAGAGGGATGGTCAAACACCATATATTTT.

The rearrangement uses TRBV2 and TRBJ2-1; 9 nucleotides agree with TRBD2. Germline CDR1 SNHLY, CDR2 FYNNEI. Germline trimming cut 1 base from V and 2 bases from J; bases unmatched to any gene: 3. There are 16 residues in the CDR3. As DNA, the CDR3 is TGTGCCAGCAGTGAAGGTAGCGGGAGCCCCTACAATGAGCAGTTCTTC. Amino acids: CASSEGSGSPYNEQFF.

The count of this clone is one. The rearrangement links TRBV5-4 to TRBJ2-5, with TRBD1 as a possible D gene (7 bases). The germline CDR1 and CDR2 sequences are SGHNT and YYREEE (reference sequence). V was pared by 3 bases and J by 4 bases, with 19 bases between. The CDR3 contains 16 residues. The CDR3 is CASSWGLTGEAETQYF. The CDR3 DNA reads as TGTGCCAGCAGCTGGGGTCTTACAGGGGAGGCAGAGACCCAGTACTTC. The variable domain in full, completed from reference TRBV5-4 and TRBJ2-5, reads ETGVTQSPTHLIKTRGQQVTLRCSSQSGHNTVSWYQQALGQGPQFIFQYYREEENGRGNFPPRFSGLQFPNYSSELNVNALELDDSALYLCASSWGLTGEAETQYFGPGTRLLVL.